These 29 T cell receptor beta chains were sequenced from one sample in a study of shared clonotypes between healthy human individuals. Terminally differentiated effector memory CD45RA+ cells were excluded from the naive CD8 cells, which were CD45RO-negative and positively selected for CCR7. TCRdb keeps only in-frame clones here, not all; method: immunoSEQ multiplex PCR. The sample has around 2,000,000 clones, 90% to 95% seen once. The material sequenced was naive CD8+ T cells from PBMCs. The receptors here all came from a young man in good health. Some clones in this sample may be carry-over from other donors' samples.

Concerning this clone itself: In the same sample, other DNA sequences code for this CDR3. The J gene is TRBJ1-3, the V gene TRBV9; D not certain. The V gene lost 0 bases and the J gene lost 1 base, with 8 bases spanning the gap. Germline CDR1 is SGDLS and CDR2 is YYNGEE. CDR3 length equals 15 residues. The chain's CDR3 is CASSVGGGSGNTIYF. In nucleotides, the CDR3 is TGTGCCAGCAGCGTAGGGGGAGGGTCTGGAAACACCATATATTTT.

For this clone: The same CDR3 can be traced to other DNA sequences in this sample. The V and J genes are TRBV29-1 and TRBJ2-2; D unresolved. The germline V gene encodes CDR1 SQVTM and CDR2 ANQGSEA. The CDR3 length is 13 residues. V lost 2 bases to trimming and J lost 0 bases, with 4 bases between them. CDR3: CSVESPNTGELFF. The CDR3 nucleotides read TGCAGCGTTGAATCTCCGAACACCGGGGAGCTGTTTTTT.

On this clone: The same CDR3 can be traced to other DNA sequences in this sample. This sequence joins TRBV28 and TRBJ2-7, with 8 bases matching TRBD2. CDR3 length: 14 residues. Trimming took 3 bases from V and 4 from J; bases not matched to a gene: 5. CDR1 is MDHEN and CDR2 is SYDVKM in the germline V gene. The CDR3, as DNA: TGTGCCAGCAGTTTGTTAGCGGGATCTTACGAGCAGTACTTC. Translation gives CASSLLAGSYEQYF.

The genes are TRBV11-3 and TRBJ2-7; a weak D match, TRBD2 (6 bases). Trimming cost V 5 bases and J 1 base, with 9 bases left between them. Germline V gives CDR1 SGHNT, CDR2 YENEEA. The CDR3 loop spans 13 amino acids. The CDR3 sequence: CASSGGLSYEQYF. CDR3 in DNA: TGTGCCAGCAGCGGGGGACTGTCCTACGAGCAGTACTTC.

The CDR3 bases are TGTGCCAGCAGCTTGTACGAGGACAGACCCGCGTTCTATGGCTACACCTTC. Residues: CASSLYEDRPAFYGYTF. V usage is TRBV7-2 and J usage is TRBJ1-2, with D maybe TRBD1 (6 bases). The CDR3 totals 17 residues. Per the germline V gene, CDR1 is SGHTA and CDR2 is FQGNSA. V was trimmed by 3 bases and J by 4 bases, leaving 21 bases between them.

The genes are TRBV5-1 and TRBJ1-1; tentative D call: TRBD1 (5 bases). The V and J ends lost 0 bases and 2 bases respectively, with 8 bases between them. This CDR3 is 14 amino acids long. Germline V gene sequence: CDR1 SGHRS, CDR2 YFSETQ. As DNA, the CDR3 is TGCGCCAGCAGCTTGGTCCGGGACAACACTGAAGCTTTCTTT. Residues: CASSLVRDNTEAFF.

About this clone: This CDR3 is also generated by other DNA sequences in the sample. This chain joins TRBV4-1 and TRBJ2-2; no clear D. Between the trimmed V and J ends, which lost 1 base and 7 bases, there was a span of 4 bases. Per germline, CDR1 MGHRA and CDR2 YSYEKL. The CDR3 sequence is 12 residues long. CDR3 loop: CASSQGGGELFF. The CDR3 bases are TGCGCCAGCAGCCAAGGGGGCGGGGAGCTGTTTTTT.

The chain joins TRBV19 to TRBJ1-1; D possibly corresponds to TRBD1 (6 bases). Germline CDR1 LNHDA, CDR2 SQIVND (reference sequence). The length of the CDR3 is 14 residues. V dropped 3 bases and J dropped 4 bases, with 12 bases sitting between them. In nucleotides, the CDR3 is TGTGCCAGTAGTATCCCAGGGGCAGGCACTGAAGCTTTCTTT. This codes for CASSIPGAGTEAFF.

Points on this clone: Other DNA sequences in this sample translate to the same CDR3. The J gene is TRBJ2-7, the V gene TRBV4-3; 12 bases are shared with TRBD2. This CDR3 is built from 15 residues. The junction had 2 bases not matched to a gene; V was cut back by 4 bases and J by 1 base. From germline, CDR1 is LGHNA and CDR2 YSLEER. The CDR3 coding sequence is TGCGCCAGCAGCCTCGGACTAGCGGGATCCTACGAGCAGTACTTC. This codes for CASSLGLAGSYEQYF.

This chain joins TRBV7-9 and TRBJ2-7, with 9 positions matching TRBD1. The CDR3 extends over 14 amino acids. V shed 7 bases, J shed 2 bases, and the junction held 6 bases outside the gene matches. The germline gives CDR1 SEHNR, CDR2 FQNEAQ (reference sequence). In nucleotides, the CDR3 is TGTGCCAGCACCAAGGGACAGGGTCCCTACGAGCAGTACTTC. It specifies CASTKGQGPYEQYF. Full variable domain (rest looked up from reference TRBV7-9 and TRBJ2-7): DTGVSQNPRHKITKRGQNVTFRCDPISEHNRLYWYRQTLGQGPEFLTYFQNEAQLEKSRLLSDRFSAERPKGSFSTLEIQRTEQGDSAMYLCASTKGQGPYEQYFGPGTRLTVT.

The rearrangement links TRBV28 to TRBJ2-1; D could derive from TRBD1 or TRBD2 (5 bases each). The CDR3 is 14 amino acids. CDR1 MDHEN and CDR2 SYDVKM come from the germline V gene. The V end lost 3 bases, the J end lost 8 bases, and 14 bases lay between the germline ends. CDR3 coding DNA: TGTGCCAGCAGTTTGGGACGCCGGGCCGATGAGCAGTTCTTC. It translates to CASSLGRRADEQFF. The whole variable domain, remainder taken from reference TRBV28 and TRBJ2-1, is DVKVTQSSRYLVKRTGEKVFLECVQDMDHENMFWYRQDPGLGLRLIYFSYDVKMKEKGDIPEGYSVSREKKERFSLILESASTNQTSMYLCASSLGRRADEQFFGPGTRLTVL.

This clone was counted a few times. This sequence joins TRBV5-4 and TRBJ1-1; D possibly corresponds to TRBD1 (6 bases). Germline V lookup: CDR1 SGHNT, CDR2 YYREEE (reference sequence). Trimming shortened V by 4 bases and J by 4 bases, and 8 bases separated the two germline ends. The CDR3 loop spans 12 amino acids. CDR3 sequence: CASSQGGTEAFF. CDR3 DNA: TGTGCCAGCAGCCAAGGGGGCACTGAAGCTTTCTTT.

This clone was picked up one time. The chain carries TRBV30 and TRBJ2-7; weak D call: TRBD2 (6 bases). The V gene's germline CDR1 is GTSNPN and CDR2 SVGIG (reference sequence). The CDR3 covers 14 residues. The V end lost 8 bases, the J end lost 4 bases, and 21 bases lay between the germline ends. The CDR3 DNA sequence: TGTGCCGCGGGAAAAGGCTACCTACCGTACGAGCAGTACTTC. This gives the protein CAAGKGYLPYEQYF.

J is TRBJ2-2 and V is TRBV7-9; weak D call: TRBD1 (6 bases). Per germline, CDR1 SEHNR and CDR2 FQNEAQ (reference sequence). The V end was cut by 0 bases, the J end by 3 bases, with 11 bases between. This CDR3 contains 16 residues. The CDR3 sequence is CASSLAPGVHTGELFF. CDR3 DNA sequence: TGTGCCAGCAGCTTAGCCCCAGGGGTTCACACCGGGGAGCTGTTTTTT.

CDR3 in amino acids: CASSERLAELAPFF. Here the CDR3 DNA reads TGTGCCAGCAGTGAAAGACTAGCGGAACTGGCGCCGTTCTTC. The chain is built from TRBV6-1 and TRBJ2-1, with 9 positions matching TRBD2. Germline CDR1 and CDR2: MNHNS and SASEGT. Losses at the gene ends were 2 bases for V and 15 bases for J; bases not matched to a gene: 11. The CDR3 is 14 residues long.

This clone was observed a single time. The chain is built from TRBV27 and TRBJ1-5; no clear D. Trimming left V 4 bases short and J 8 bases short, with 12 bases between. This CDR3 has 13 residues. The V gene's germline CDR1 is MNHEY and CDR2 SMNVEV (reference sequence). CDR3 protein: CASSSDSEEPQHF. CDR3 coding DNA: TGTGCCAGCAGTTCCGATTCGGAGGAGCCCCAGCATTTT.

This chain connects TRBV13 to TRBJ2-7, with D perhaps TRBD2 (6 bases). The CDR3 is made up of 12 amino acids. Germline values: CDR1 PRHDT, CDR2 FYEKMQ (reference sequence). Trimming removed 5 bases from V and 4 bases from J, with 9 bases in between. The CDR3 DNA reads as TGTGCCAGCAGCAGTAGCGGATACGAGCAGTACTTC. Protein sequence: CASSSSGYEQYF.

This sequence joins TRBV5-4 and TRBJ1-4; a possible D gene is TRBD1 (5 bases). V was clipped by 0 bases and J by 8 bases, with 17 bases between them. Germline CDR1 SGHNT, CDR2 YYREEE (reference sequence). The CDR3 is 16 residues long. CDR3 loop: CASSLARQGHREKLFF. The CDR3 nucleotides read TGTGCCAGCAGCTTGGCACGGCAGGGTCATCGGGAAAAACTGTTTTTT.

The V call is TRBV23-1, the J call TRBJ2-1; 8 bases align to TRBD1. TRBV23-1 is marked as an open reading frame, function uncertain. The junction had 13 bases not matched to a gene; V was cut back by 3 bases and J by 9 bases. The CDR3 has 16 amino acids. This CDR3 is CASSQQPGTGKTEQFF. The DNA of the CDR3 is TGCGCCAGCAGTCAGCAACCCGGGACAGGAAAGACTGAGCAGTTCTTC.

The V and J genes are TRBV27 and TRBJ1-1; 7 positions match TRBD1. The CDR3 loop spans 21 amino acids. Germline loops: CDR1 MNHEY, CDR2 SMNVEV (reference sequence). Germline trimming cut 3 bases from V and 0 bases from J; bases unmatched to any gene: 22. DNA for the CDR3: TGTGCCAGCAGTTTTGGTGGTAGCGTAAGGGGGCGGGGGGCCGTGAACACTGAAGCTTTCTTT. This gives the protein CASSFGGSVRGRGAVNTEAFF.

The genes are TRBV7-3 and TRBJ2-2, with a weak D call TRBD2 (6 bases). V lost 5 bases, J lost 6 bases, and 16 bases lay in between. From germline, CDR1 is SGHTA and CDR2 FQGTGA. CDR3 size: 15 residues. The CDR3 DNA reads TGTGCCAGCAGCCACAGTGGGAGGTTGGCCGGGGAGCTGTTTTTT. Residues: CASSHSGRLAGELFF.

The chain recombines TRBV27 with TRBJ1-1; tentatively, D is TRBD1 (5 bases). Germline values: CDR1 MNHEY, CDR2 SMNVEV (reference sequence). Trimming took 6 bases from V and 7 from J, leaving 12 bases between them. The CDR3 extends over 12 amino acids. The CDR3 loop reads CASRVGGSEAFF. As DNA, the CDR3 is TGTGCCAGCAGGGTGGGGGGGAGTGAAGCTTTCTTT.

The chain has TRBV27 and TRBJ1-4; a weak D match, TRBD1 (5 bases). Germline V gene data show CDR1 as MNHEY and CDR2 as SMNVEV (reference sequence). CDR3 length equals 15 residues. Trimming cost V 5 bases and J 1 base, with 11 bases left between them. The CDR3 bases are TGTGCCAGCAGTCGAGGGGCTCTAACTAATGAAAAACTGTTTTTT. The encoded protein is CASSRGALTNEKLFF.

Note on this clone: The sample holds other DNA sequences that translate to the same CDR3. The chain combines TRBV9 with TRBJ2-3; no definite D call. In germline, CDR1 is SGDLS, CDR2 YYNGEE. This CDR3 is built from 12 residues. Trimming stripped 0 bases from V and 4 bases from J, with 3 bases between. The CDR3 DNA sequence: TGTGCCAGCAGCGTAGGAGCAGATACGCAGTATTTT. It yields the protein CASSVGADTQYF.

This chain uses TRBV10-1 with TRBJ2-1, with D unclear. The length of the CDR3 is 15 residues. Germline V gene data show CDR1 as WNHNN and CDR2 as SYGVQD (reference sequence). Deletions cut 3 bases from V and 1 base from J, with 10 bases between. In DNA form, the CDR3 reads TGCGCCAGCAGTGAATCCCGCGGATCCTACAATGAGCAGTTCTTC. This translates into CASSESRGSYNEQFF.

The chain employs TRBV10-3 and TRBJ1-1; D call uncertain. Germline assignment: CDR1 ENHRY and CDR2 SYGVKD. The CDR3 is 15 residues long. V lost 0 bases and J 2 bases, leaving 10 bases between the germline ends. Written as DNA, the CDR3 is TGTGCCATCAGTGAGTCATATGCGGGCAACACTGAAGCTTTCTTT. Its protein product is CAISESYAGNTEAFF.

V is TRBV7-8 and J is TRBJ2-7, with 10 bases aligning to TRBD2. Germline-derived CDR1 and CDR2 are SGHVS and FQNEAQ. This CDR3 is 19 amino acids long. Trimming took 4 bases from V and 6 from J; bases not matched to a gene: 21. CDR3 sequence: CASSWKARGLAGVRGEQYF. As DNA, the CDR3 is TGTGCCAGCAGCTGGAAAGCGCGCGGGCTAGCGGGGGTCCGCGGCGAGCAGTACTTC.

J is TRBJ2-5 and V is TRBV13; 8 positions match TRBD2. The germline gives CDR1 PRHDT, CDR2 FYEKMQ (reference sequence). The CDR3 is 15 residues long. The J segment lost 3 bases and the V segment lost 6 bases, leaving 9 bases of the junction unmatched. This CDR3 is CASRLLREGEETQYF. CDR3 in DNA: TGTGCCAGCAGACTACTCCGGGAGGGGGAAGAGACCCAGTACTTC.

J is TRBJ2-3 and V is TRBV12-2; no DNA check was done on the table's D call, TRBD2. TRBV12-2 is recorded as a pseudogene. The CDR3 sequence is 20 residues long. CDR3 sequence reads: CASRSRPLGGGQGATDTQYF. CDR3 in DNA: TGTGCAAGTCGCTCCCGACCATTGGGCGGGGGGCAGGGTGCCACAGATACGCAGTATTTT.